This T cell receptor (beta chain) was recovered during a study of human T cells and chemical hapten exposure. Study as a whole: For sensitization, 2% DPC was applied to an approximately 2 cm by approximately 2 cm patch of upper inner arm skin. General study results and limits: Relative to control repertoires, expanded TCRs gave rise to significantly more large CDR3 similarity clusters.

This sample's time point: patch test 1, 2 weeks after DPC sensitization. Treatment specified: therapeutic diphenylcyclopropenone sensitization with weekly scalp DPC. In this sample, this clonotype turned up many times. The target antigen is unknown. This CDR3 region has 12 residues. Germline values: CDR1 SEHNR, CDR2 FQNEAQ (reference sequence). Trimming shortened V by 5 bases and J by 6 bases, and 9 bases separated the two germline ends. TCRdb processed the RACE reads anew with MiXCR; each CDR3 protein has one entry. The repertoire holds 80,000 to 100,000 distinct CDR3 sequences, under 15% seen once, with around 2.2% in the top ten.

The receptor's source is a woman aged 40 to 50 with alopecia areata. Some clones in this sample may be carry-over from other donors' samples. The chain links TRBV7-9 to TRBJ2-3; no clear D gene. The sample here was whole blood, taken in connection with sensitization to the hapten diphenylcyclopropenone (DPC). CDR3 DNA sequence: TGTGCCAGCAGCGTTAGCCTCGATACGCAGTATTTT. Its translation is CASSVSLDTQYF.